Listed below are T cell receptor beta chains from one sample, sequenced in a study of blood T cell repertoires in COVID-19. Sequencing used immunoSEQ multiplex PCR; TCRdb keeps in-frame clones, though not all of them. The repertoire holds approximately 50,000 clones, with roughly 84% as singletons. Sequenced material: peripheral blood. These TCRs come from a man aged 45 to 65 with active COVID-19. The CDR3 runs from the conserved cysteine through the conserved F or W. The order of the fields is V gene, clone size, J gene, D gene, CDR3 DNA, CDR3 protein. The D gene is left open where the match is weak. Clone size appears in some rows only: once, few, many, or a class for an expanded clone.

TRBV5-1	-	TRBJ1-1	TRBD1	TGCGCCAGCAGCCTGACAGGGGGCAGGAGGAACACTGAAGCTTTCTTT	CASSLTGGRRNTEAFF
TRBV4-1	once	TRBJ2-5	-	TGCGCCAGCAGCCAATGGCGGGGACGGGAGACCCAGTACTTC	CASSQWRGRETQYF
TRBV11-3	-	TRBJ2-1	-	TGTGCCAGCGGGGCGGGAACCTACAATGAGCAGTTCTTC	CASGAGTYNEQFF
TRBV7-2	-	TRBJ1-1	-	TGTGCCAGCAGCTTAGTGGGGGCCGGCACTGAAGCTTTCTTT	CASSLVGAGTEAFF
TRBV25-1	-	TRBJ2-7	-	TGTGCCAGCAGTGAGGACTACACTTCCTACGAGCAGTACTTC	CASSEDYTSYEQYF
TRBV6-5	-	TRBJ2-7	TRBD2	TGTGCCAGCAGGGGACTAGCGGGAGGCTACGAGCAGTACTTC	CASRGLAGGYEQYF
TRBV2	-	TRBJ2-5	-	TGTGCCAGTCGTTGGGAGTTGGAGACCCAGTACTTC	CASRWELETQYF
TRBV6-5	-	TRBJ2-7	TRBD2	TGTGCCAGCAGTTATATAGCGGGAGGGGTCTACGAGCAGTACTTC	CASSYIAGGVYEQYF
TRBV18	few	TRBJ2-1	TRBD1	TGTGCCAGCTGGAGACAGGGGTCCTCCTACAATGAGCAGTTCTTC	CASWRQGSSYNEQFF
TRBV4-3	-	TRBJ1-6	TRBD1	TGCGCCAGCAGCCAAGCACCGGGACAGACTAATTCACCCCTCCACTTT	CASSQAPGQTNSPLHF
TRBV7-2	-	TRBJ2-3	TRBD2	TGTGCCAGCAGCTTAGCGGTGGGGACTAGCGGGGAGGATACGCAGTATTTT	CASSLAVGTSGEDTQYF
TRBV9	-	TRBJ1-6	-	TGTGCCAGCACCCAAGGACACGCGAGCTCCTATAATTCACCCCTCCACTTT	CASTQGHASSYNSPLHF
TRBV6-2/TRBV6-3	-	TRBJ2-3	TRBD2	TGTGCCAGCAGCACTCTTCGACTAGCGGGGGATACGCAGTATTTT	CASSTLRLAGDTQYF
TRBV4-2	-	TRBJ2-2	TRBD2	TGTGCCAGCAGCGCCGCCCGTTCACGGGGACTAGTGAACACCGGGGAGCTGTTTTTT	CASSAARSRGLVNTGELFF
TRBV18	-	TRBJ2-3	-	TGTGCCAGCTCAGAGAGCGGAACAGATACGCAGTATTTT	CASSESGTDTQYF
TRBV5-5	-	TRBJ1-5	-	TGTGCCAGCAGCTTGGAAGAACAGGGAAGGAGCAATCAGCCCCAGCATTTT	CASSLEEQGRSNQPQHF
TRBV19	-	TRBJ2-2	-	TGTGCCAGTAAAACAGGAGCTAACACCGGGGAGCTGTTTTTT	CASKTGANTGELFF
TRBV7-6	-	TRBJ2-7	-	TGTGCCAGCAGCCCGGAGGATTCCTACGAGCAGTACTTC	CASSPEDSYEQYF
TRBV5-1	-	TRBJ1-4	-	TGCGCCAGCAGCGTAGGACAGTCAACTAATGAAAAACTGTTTTTT	CASSVGQSTNEKLFF
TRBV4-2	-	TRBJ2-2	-	TGTGCCAGCAGCCAAGGAACCGGGGTCACCGGGGAGCTGTTTTTT	CASSQGTGVTGELFF
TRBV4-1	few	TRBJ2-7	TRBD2	TGCGCCAGCAGCCACCAGGGACTAGCGGTCTCCTACGAGCAGTACTTC	CASSHQGLAVSYEQYF
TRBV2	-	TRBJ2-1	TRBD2	TGTGCCAGCGGGGGAGGAGGACTAGCGGGAGGGGATGAGCAGTTCTTC	CASGGGGLAGGDEQFF
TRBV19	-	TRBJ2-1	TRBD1	TGTGCCAGTAAGAGACAGGGCGGCAATGAGCAGTTCTTC	CASKRQGGNEQFF
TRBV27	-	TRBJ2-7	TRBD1	TGTGCCAGCAGTTTAAGGGACAGACTGGACAGCTACGAGCAGTACTTC	CASSLRDRLDSYEQYF
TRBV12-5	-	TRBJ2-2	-	TGTGCTAGTGGTTTACTAGGAACCGGGGAGCTGTTTTTT	CASGLLGTGELFF
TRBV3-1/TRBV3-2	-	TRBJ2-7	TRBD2	TGTGCCAGCAGACTTAGCGGGAGGGATTCCGAGCAGTACTTC	CASRLSGRDSEQYF
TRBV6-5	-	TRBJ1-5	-	TGTGCCAGCAGCCTGGACAGTAGCAATCAGCCCCAGCATTTT	CASSLDSSNQPQHF
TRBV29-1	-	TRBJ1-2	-	TGCAGCGTTGAGGCAGGGGTGAAGTATGGCTACACCTTC	CSVEAGVKYGYTF
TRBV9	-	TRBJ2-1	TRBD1	TGTGCCAGCAGCGTAGCCTGGGACAGGGGAGGGGAGCAGTTCTTC	CASSVAWDRGGEQFF
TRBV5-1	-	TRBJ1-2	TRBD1	TGCGCCAGCAGCTCGCAGGGGGGTGGCTACACCTTC	CASSSQGGGYTF
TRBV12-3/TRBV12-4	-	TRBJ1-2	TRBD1	TGTGCCAGCAGCCGACAGGGGCGCTATGGCTACACCTTC	CASSRQGRYGYTF
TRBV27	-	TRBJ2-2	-	TGTGCCAGCTCCCGGTGGCAGGTGGGCGGGGAGCTGTTTTTT	CASSRWQVGGELFF
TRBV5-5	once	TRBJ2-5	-	TGTGCCAGCAGCTTGTTGGGCGAAGAGACCCAGTACTTC	CASSLLGEETQYF
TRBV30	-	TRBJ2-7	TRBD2	TGTGCCTGGAGTGGGGGCGGGAGTCAGCACGAGCAGTACTTC	CAWSGGGSQHEQYF
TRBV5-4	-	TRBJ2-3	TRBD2	TGTGCCAGCAGCGCGATAGCGGGAGGCCCCACAGATACGCAGTATTTT	CASSAIAGGPTDTQYF
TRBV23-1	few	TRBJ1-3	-	TGCGCCACCAGCCGGGGGGCATGGGTCGGAAACACCATATATTTT	CATSRGAWVGNTIYF
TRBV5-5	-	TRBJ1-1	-	TGTGCCAGCAGTTTACAGGGGAACACTGAAGCTTTCTTT	CASSLQGNTEAFF
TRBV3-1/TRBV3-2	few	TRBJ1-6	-	TGTGCCAGCAGCCAAGGACCGGGACAAAATTCACCCCTCCACTTT	CASSQGPGQNSPLHF
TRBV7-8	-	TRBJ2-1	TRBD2	TGTGCCAGCAGCCACATCGGGACTAGCGGGGCGCCTGGCTCCTACAATGAGCAGTTCTTC	CASSHIGTSGAPGSYNEQFF
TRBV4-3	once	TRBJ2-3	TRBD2	TGCGCCAGCAGCCAAGAAGGGGGTAGCGGGGGGCCAGATACGCAGTATTTT	CASSQEGGSGGPDTQYF
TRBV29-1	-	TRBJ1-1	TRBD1	TGCAGCGCAAGAGGGGGCCGGAGGAACACTGAAGCTTTCTTT	CSARGGRRNTEAFF